This TCR beta chain was sequenced during a study of vaccination and CD4 T cells after COVID-19. Study as a whole: Convalescent persons amounted to six males plus four females, two of whom were Hispanic.

This CDR3 spans 16 amino acids. The V segment lost 6 bases and the J segment 5 bases; nucleotides outside the gene matches: 14. With the Oncomine TCR Beta short-read assay, DNA from cultured CD4+ T cells was sequenced. TCRdb itself ran the PCR reads through MiXCR, one entry per CDR3 protein. The table lists about 16,000 distinct CDR3 sequences, about 54% of them singletons. Specified treatment: roughly ten-day PBMC culture with coronavirus spike peptide pools or control peptides (ViraFEST assay). Comments on this clonotype: Its antigen is undetermined.

The gene calls are TRBV12-3 or TRBV12-4 and TRBJ1-2, with 8 bases matching TRBD1. This material consisted of cultured CD4+ T cells from blood, taken after SARS-CoV-2 vaccination. The TCR originated in a human donor with COVID-19. In nucleotides, the CDR3 is TGTGCCAGCAGATATGGGACAGGTGGGCCCGGTTATGGCTACACCTTC. This codes for CASRYGTGGPGYGYTF.